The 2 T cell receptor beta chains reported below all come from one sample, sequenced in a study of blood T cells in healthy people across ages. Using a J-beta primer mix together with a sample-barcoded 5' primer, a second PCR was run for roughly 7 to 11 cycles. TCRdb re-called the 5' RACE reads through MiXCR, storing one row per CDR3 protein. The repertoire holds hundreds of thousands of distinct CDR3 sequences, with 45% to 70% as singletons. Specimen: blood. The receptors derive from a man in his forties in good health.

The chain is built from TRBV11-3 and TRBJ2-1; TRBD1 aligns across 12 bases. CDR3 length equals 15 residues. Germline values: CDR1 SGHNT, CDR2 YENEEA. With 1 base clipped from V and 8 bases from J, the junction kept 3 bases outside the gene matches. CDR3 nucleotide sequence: TGTGCCAGCAGCTTAGCTGGGACAGGGGGCTATGAGCAGTTCTTC. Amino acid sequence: CASSLAGTGGYEQFF.

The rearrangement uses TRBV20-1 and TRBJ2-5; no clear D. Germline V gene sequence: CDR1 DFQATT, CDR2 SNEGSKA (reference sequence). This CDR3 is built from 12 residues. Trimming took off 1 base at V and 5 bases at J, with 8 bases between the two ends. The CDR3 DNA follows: TGCAGTGCTAGAGCATCGGCTGAGACCCAGTACTTC. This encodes CSARASAETQYF.